A selection of T cell receptor beta chains follows, all from one sample in a study of blood T cell repertoires in COVID-19. The assay was immunoSEQ multiplex PCR, and TCRdb's table has in-frame clones only and misses some. In the table there are tens of thousands of clones, roughly four fifths of which are singletons. Source material: peripheral blood. These TCRs come from a woman aged 60 to 75 with acute or convalescent COVID-19. Each CDR3 is given with its conserved first and last residue.

v_call: TRBV5-1
j_call: TRBJ1-1
cdr3_aa: CASSWDRAGEAFF

v_call: TRBV4-2
j_call: TRBJ2-7
cdr3_aa: CASRGMGGAVNEQYF

v_call: TRBV6-5
j_call: TRBJ2-7
cdr3_aa: CASSYSLTGGEQYF

v_call: TRBV5-1
j_call: TRBJ1-1
cdr3_aa: CASSRRDTFTEAFF

v_call: TRBV29-1
j_call: TRBJ1-1
cdr3_aa: CSVERQGGTEAFF

v_call: TRBV7-6
j_call: TRBJ2-3
cdr3_aa: CASSQGTVASDTQYF

v_call: TRBV2
j_call: TRBJ1-5
cdr3_aa: CASSGEYNQPQHF

v_call: TRBV7-9
j_call: TRBJ2-4
cdr3_aa: CASSFSGTGLAKNIQYF

v_call: TRBV5-1
j_call: NA
cdr3_aa: CASSLEPSREQYF

v_call: TRBV19
j_call: TRBJ2-1
cdr3_aa: CASSPSSYNEQFF

v_call: TRBV4-1
j_call: TRBJ2-5
cdr3_aa: CASSQDNSGLAGKTQYF

v_call: TRBV2
j_call: TRBJ2-2
cdr3_aa: CASSEVRSNTGELFF

v_call: TRBV30
j_call: TRBJ1-5
cdr3_aa: CAWGGQGNQPQHF

v_call: TRBV2
j_call: TRBJ1-1
cdr3_aa: CASTPSVGQGNTEAFF

v_call: TRBV19
j_call: TRBJ1-2
cdr3_aa: CASSQVNYGYTF

v_call: TRBV10-3
j_call: TRBJ2-2
cdr3_aa: CAISEGQLTGELFF

v_call: TRBV10-3
j_call: TRBJ2-2
cdr3_aa: CAIRLTGGRTGELFF

v_call: TRBV7-9
j_call: TRBJ1-3
cdr3_aa: CASSLDSNSGNTIYF

v_call: TRBV6-5
j_call: TRBJ1-6
cdr3_aa: CASSLPGSPLHF

v_call: TRBV19
j_call: TRBJ1-1
cdr3_aa: CASSATGLTEAFF

v_call: TRBV7-9
j_call: TRBJ1-1
cdr3_aa: CASSLSGQIMNTEAFF

v_call: TRBV5-5
j_call: TRBJ1-6
cdr3_aa: CASSFVTAQNSPLHF

v_call: TRBV12-1
j_call: TRBJ1-6
cdr3_aa: CASSPTFRQPSSYNSPLHF

v_call: TRBV19
j_call: TRBJ1-4
cdr3_aa: CASSIAGNEKLFF

v_call: TRBV11-2
j_call: TRBJ1-2
cdr3_aa: CASSLTGGYGYTF

v_call: TRBV3-1/TRBV3-2
j_call: TRBJ2-2
cdr3_aa: CASSQTGNTGELFF

v_call: TRBV27
j_call: TRBJ2-2
cdr3_aa: CASSFGSGGGTGELFF

v_call: TRBV30
j_call: TRBJ1-1
cdr3_aa: CAWSADTEAFF

v_call: TRBV5-1
j_call: TRBJ1-4
cdr3_aa: CASSSGQGVGNEKLFF

v_call: TRBV18
j_call: TRBJ1-1
cdr3_aa: CASSPDRATEAFF

v_call: TRBV6-5
j_call: TRBJ1-5
cdr3_aa: CASSSTGENQPQHF

v_call: TRBV2
j_call: TRBJ1-1
cdr3_aa: CASSKGQGNTEAFF

v_call: TRBV5-1
j_call: TRBJ1-2
cdr3_aa: CASRPGQGTYGYTF

v_call: TRBV6-2/TRBV6-3
j_call: TRBJ2-7
cdr3_aa: CASSYLRQEQYF

v_call: TRBV6-5
j_call: TRBJ1-2
cdr3_aa: CASSYSVRYYGYTF

v_call: TRBV19
j_call: TRBJ1-3
cdr3_aa: CASKGQASGNTIYF

v_call: TRBV19
j_call: TRBJ1-5
cdr3_aa: CASRSREGQPQHF

v_call: TRBV11-2
j_call: TRBJ2-3
cdr3_aa: CASSLGPGLFTGADTQYF

v_call: TRBV7-3
j_call: TRBJ1-4
cdr3_aa: CASSPFGYGQRGWKSNEKLFF

v_call: TRBV5-1
j_call: TRBJ1-2
cdr3_aa: CASSTQGNYGYTF

v_call: TRBV2
j_call: TRBJ1-3
cdr3_aa: CASRGLMGQPQNSGNTIYF

v_call: TRBV2
j_call: TRBJ2-7
cdr3_aa: CASSEARGLEQYF

v_call: TRBV18
j_call: TRBJ1-1
cdr3_aa: CASSPTGADTEAFF

v_call: TRBV5-1
j_call: TRBJ2-1
cdr3_aa: CASSLARGLAGEQFF

v_call: TRBV6-1
j_call: TRBJ1-2
cdr3_aa: CASSARGGQGGNGYTF

v_call: TRBV5-1
j_call: TRBJ2-3
cdr3_aa: CASSVTSGGFPDTQYF

v_call: TRBV20-1
j_call: TRBJ1-1
cdr3_aa: CSARDWLGAFF

v_call: TRBV5-5
j_call: TRBJ1-2
cdr3_aa: CASSLTGGRSLNGYTF

v_call: TRBV6-1
j_call: TRBJ2-1
cdr3_aa: CASSEGQDSYNEQFF

v_call: TRBV9
j_call: TRBJ2-3
cdr3_aa: CASSPLGLAGGQPQYF

v_call: TRBV19
j_call: TRBJ1-5
cdr3_aa: CASGSQGRGQPQHF

v_call: TRBV6-5
j_call: TRBJ1-1
cdr3_aa: CASSYARGNTEAFF

v_call: TRBV6-6
j_call: TRBJ1-1
cdr3_aa: CASRAHNTEAFF

v_call: TRBV13
j_call: TRBJ1-2
cdr3_aa: CASSLGLATGSYGYTF

v_call: TRBV6-5
j_call: TRBJ1-2
cdr3_aa: CASTVGGGIGYTF